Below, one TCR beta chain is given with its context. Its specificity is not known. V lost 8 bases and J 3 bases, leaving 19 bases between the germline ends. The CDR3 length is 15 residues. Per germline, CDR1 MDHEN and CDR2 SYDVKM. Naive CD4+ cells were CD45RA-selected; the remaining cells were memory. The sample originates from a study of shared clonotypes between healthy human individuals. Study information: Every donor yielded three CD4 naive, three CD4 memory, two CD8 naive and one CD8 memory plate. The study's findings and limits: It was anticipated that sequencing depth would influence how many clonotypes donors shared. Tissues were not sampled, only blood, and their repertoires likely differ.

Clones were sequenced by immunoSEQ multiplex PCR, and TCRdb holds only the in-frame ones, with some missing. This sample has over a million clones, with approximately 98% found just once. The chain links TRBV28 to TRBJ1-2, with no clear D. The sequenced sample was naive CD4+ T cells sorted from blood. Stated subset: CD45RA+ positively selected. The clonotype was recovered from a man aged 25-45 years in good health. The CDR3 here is CASGPRPTSHYGYTF. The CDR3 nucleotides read TGTGCCAGCGGTCCACGGCCAACCTCACACTATGGCTACACCTTC.